These T cell receptor beta chains were read from a single sample in a study of beta chain features in type 1 diabetes. The assay was immunoSEQ multiplex PCR, and TCRdb's table has in-frame clones only and misses some. The repertoire holds 15,000 to 17,000 clones, with approximately 40% as singletons. The sequencing sample was made of stem cell memory CD4+ T cells from blood. The source is a woman in her forties in good health. Both conserved end residues are part of each CDR3. The D gene is left open where the match is weak. Not every row has a clone size; where given, it reads once, few, many or a size class.

cdr3_nt cdr3_aa clone_size v_call d_call j_call
TGTGCCAGCAGTACCGGGACAGTAAACACCGGGGAGCTGTTTTTT CASSTGTVNTGELFF few TRBV28 TRBD1 TRBJ2-2
TGTGCCAGTAGGGGGGACAGGGGAGCGTTTTCCAAAAACATTCAGTACTTC CASRGDRGAFSKNIQYF - TRBV19 TRBD1 TRBJ2-4
TGTGCCAGTAGTATAGATAATTTGGCCGTAGAAAAACTGTTTTTT CASSIDNLAVEKLFF few TRBV19 - TRBJ1-4
TGTGCCAGCAGCTTAGCGCGGGGGATAGGCTATGGCTACACCTTC CASSLARGIGYGYTF once TRBV7-9 - TRBJ1-2
TGTGCCAGCAGTGAACGGGGCTATGGCTACACCTTC CASSERGYGYTF - TRBV2 - TRBJ1-2
TGTGCCAGCAGCCTAGTAAATGAGCAGTTCTTC CASSLVNEQFF medium-sized TRBV2 - TRBJ2-1
TGTGCCAGCTCACGAGTGTCTAGCGGTCCCCCAAACCAAGAGACCCAGTACTTC CASSRVSSGPPNQETQYF - TRBV18 TRBD2 TRBJ2-5
TGTGCCAGCAGTGATCAGGGGGCTGTAGGTGGCTACACCTTC CASSDQGAVGGYTF - TRBV2 TRBD1 TRBJ1-2
TGTGCCAGCAGTTTAAGCGGACAGGCGGCATACGAGCAGTACTTC CASSLSGQAAYEQYF once TRBV7-9 TRBD1 TRBJ2-7
TGTGCCAGTACCCCCCTAGCGGGGGTGAACACCGGGGAGCTGTTTTTT CASTPLAGVNTGELFF - TRBV19 TRBD2 TRBJ2-2
TGTGCCAGCAGTGGGGCAGGGGTCCAGCCCCAGCATTTT CASSGAGVQPQHF - TRBV2 - TRBJ1-5
TGCGCCAGCAGCAATCGACTAGCGGGGGAGGTAGATACGCAGTATTTT CASSNRLAGEVDTQYF - TRBV5-1 TRBD2 TRBJ2-3
TGCGCCAGCAGCCAAGGGTTACCACAGGGCTTAGCTTTCTTT CASSQGLPQGLAFF few TRBV4-3 - TRBJ1-1
TGCGCCAGCAGCCCGAGGGGGGGGTCTCAGCCCCAGCATTTT CASSPRGGSQPQHF medium-sized TRBV4-3 - TRBJ1-5
TGTGCCAGCAGACGGACAGGACAAAATACTGAAGCTTTCTTT CASRRTGQNTEAFF once TRBV6-6 TRBD1 TRBJ1-1
TGTGCCAGCTTTGGCCCCGGGGGGGTCACTGAAGCTTTCTTT CASFGPGGVTEAFF - TRBV5-4 - TRBJ1-1
TGTGCCAGCAGCTTAGATAGCGGCAGGGTGTTGAACACTGAAGCTTTCTTT CASSLDSGRVLNTEAFF few TRBV11-2 - TRBJ1-1
TGCAGCGTGTCGGGCAGGGGATACCCAGGGCAATACAATGAGCAGTTCTTC CSVSGRGYPGQYNEQFF few TRBV29-1 - TRBJ2-1
TGTGCCAGCTCACCGCCCTCCGGGACAGGACATAATTCACCCCTCCACTTT CASSPPSGTGHNSPLHF - TRBV18 TRBD1 TRBJ1-6
TGTGCCAGCAGGCCACAGTACACCGGGGAGCTGTTTTTT CASRPQYTGELFF - TRBV6-1 - TRBJ2-2
TGTGCCAGCAGCGACAACGGCAGGGTTTCAAATACGCAGTATTTT CASSDNGRVSNTQYF - TRBV13 - TRBJ2-3
TGTGCCAGCAGTTTTCAAGCGGGGCCCTGGAATGAGCAGTTCTTC CASSFQAGPWNEQFF - TRBV27 TRBD2 TRBJ2-1
TGTGCCAGCGGGGAGGAAGAGACCCAGTACTTC CASGEEETQYF - TRBV2 - TRBJ2-5
TGTGCCAGCAGGGACAGGGGGAACTATGGCTACACCTTC CASRDRGNYGYTF - TRBV21-1 - TRBJ1-2
TGTGCCAGCAGCTTAGGCACAGCTAACACCGGGGAGCTGTTTTTT CASSLGTANTGELFF - TRBV7-2 - TRBJ2-2
TGCGCCAGCAGTGAGTACGGGGGGCTATCCACCGGGGAGCTGTTTTTT CASSEYGGLSTGELFF - TRBV10-2 - TRBJ2-2
TGTGCCAGCAGCCTCGTCACACCGAACACCGGGGAGCTGTTTTTT CASSLVTPNTGELFF - TRBV7-9 - TRBJ2-2
TGCGCCAGCAGCCCCCAGGGGGGTCGAAACCAGCCCCAGCATTTT CASSPQGGRNQPQHF - TRBV5-1 TRBD1 TRBJ1-5
TGTGCCAGCTCACCCCGGGACAGTGCGGATGGCTACACCTTC CASSPRDSADGYTF - TRBV18 TRBD1 TRBJ1-2
TGTGCCAGCAGTTACTCGTCCGGGCGAGGGGGCATCCCCCTCCACTTT CASSYSSGRGGIPLHF - TRBV6-6 TRBD1 TRBJ1-6
TGTGCCAGCAGCGTAGCAGGGGGTCCTGGAAACACCATATATTTT CASSVAGGPGNTIYF - TRBV9 TRBD1 TRBJ1-3
TGTGCCAGTCGAGACAGGTCCAATCAGCCCCAGCATTTT CASRDRSNQPQHF - TRBV19 - TRBJ1-5
TGTGCCACCCTCCCGGGGGGGGTAAACAATCAGCCCCAGCATTTT CATLPGGVNNQPQHF - TRBV6-1 - TRBJ1-5
TGCGCCAGCAGTTGGGACAGCGTTGCAACTAATGAAAAACTGTTTTTT CASSWDSVATNEKLFF - TRBV5-1 TRBD1 TRBJ1-4
TGTGCCAGCAGCTTAAACAGGGGCCAGTACTTC CASSLNRGQYF medium-sized TRBV7-2 TRBD1 TRBJ2-5
TGTGCCAGCTCACCGGGTTGGAGTGAGGCGGGGGAGGAGACCCAGTACTTC CASSPGWSEAGEETQYF - TRBV18 TRBD2 TRBJ2-5
TGTGCCAGCAGCTTAGTTGTTGCTAGCGACGCCAAAAACATTCAGTACTTC CASSLVVASDAKNIQYF few TRBV7-9 - TRBJ2-4
TGTGCCAGCAGCCCCTGGACAGGGGGCAATGAGCAGTTCTTC CASSPWTGGNEQFF - TRBV5-4 TRBD1 TRBJ2-1
TGCAGTGCTTTCGGGGGGAATGAAGCTTTCTTT CSAFGGNEAFF - TRBV20-1 - TRBJ1-1
TGTGCCACAGGGGGGGAGCGGGGGAGCTCCTACAATGAGCAGTTCTTC CATGGERGSSYNEQFF few TRBV10-3 - TRBJ2-1
TGTGCCAGCACCATCCACCCCATCAGGGGTGAAGCCAAAAACATTCAGTACTTC CASTIHPIRGEAKNIQYF few TRBV5-5 - TRBJ2-4
TGCGCCAGCAGCTTGGGAACAGGGAACTATGGCTACACCTTC CASSLGTGNYGYTF few TRBV5-1 - TRBJ1-2
TGTGCCAGCAGTGTCCGGGACAGGGCGGACTATGGCTACACCTTC CASSVRDRADYGYTF - TRBV6-1 TRBD1 TRBJ1-2
TGTGCCAGCTCGCACAGCGGGGGTTCCACAGATACGCAGTATTTT CASSHSGGSTDTQYF few TRBV6-1 TRBD2 TRBJ2-3
TGTGCCAGCAGCTTAGGCGGGGGGAGAGGAGAGACCCAGTACTTC CASSLGGGRGETQYF few TRBV7-9 TRBD2 TRBJ2-5
TGTGCCACCAGTGAATTGGGTAGGGGTTACAATGAGCAGTTCTTC CATSELGRGYNEQFF - TRBV6-1 - TRBJ2-1
TGCGCCAGCAGCGTGGACAGGGCGGTAGATACGCAGTATTTT CASSVDRAVDTQYF few TRBV5-1 TRBD1 TRBJ2-3